This is a list of T cell receptor beta chains from one sample in a study of CD4+ T cells in melanoma. Libraries were prepared by immunoSEQ multiplex PCR; TCRdb keeps only in-frame clonotypes and omits some of them. Of 13,000 to 15,000 clones listed, approximately 63% are singletons. Input material: cells from a culture (not recorded whether cultured in vitro). These receptors were obtained from a human donor with melanoma. The CDR3 runs from the conserved cysteine through the conserved F or W. Each record gives: CDR3 length, V gene, J gene, CDR3 protein.

12	TRBV2	TRBJ2-1	CASRGQYNEQFF
16	TRBV7-2	TRBJ2-7	CASSARWGRGKYEQYF
14	TRBV7-6	TRBJ2-1	CASSTAAGYNEQFF
12	TRBV7-9	TRBJ1-1	CASSPSDRGAFF
18	TRBV5-5	TRBJ2-3	CASSRDEGVSPATDTQYF
14	TRBV5-8	TRBJ1-1	CASSLGRGSTEAFF
16	TRBV5-6	TRBJ2-3	CASSTGWTGNADTQYF
14	TRBV10-3	TRBJ1-2	CAITDGERGYGYTF
15	TRBV5-1	TRBJ2-3	CASSVQRGGTDTQYF
15	TRBV6-5	TRBJ1-1	CASSSPGRMNTEAFF
14	TRBV11-2	TRBJ1-1	CASSWLRGRTEAFF
17	TRBV12-5	TRBJ2-4	CASGLELGGLAKNIQYF
13	TRBV29-1	TRBJ2-3	CSVLVAGVDTQYF
15	TRBV5-1	TRBJ1-2	CASSLASTGPYGYTF
15	TRBV19	TRBJ1-2	CASQFRQGAGGGYTF
19	TRBV19	TRBJ2-4	CASSLRGSGGALTKNIQYF
12	TRBV9	TRBJ1-2	CASSVLGGGYTF
15	TRBV27	TRBJ2-5	CASSSGDREQETQYF
15	TRBV4-1	TRBJ2-5	CASSQVGGGMETQYF
13	TRBV6-5	TRBJ1-2	CASSPGIPYGYTF
15	TRBV7-6	TRBJ2-3	CASSLTGTSADTQYF
16	TRBV5-4	TRBJ1-1	CASSPTFGTVNTEAFF
14	TRBV5-1	TRBJ2-3	CASSLAIRGDTQYF
14	TRBV10-1	TRBJ1-1	CASSRQGSGTEAFF
16	TRBV4-1	TRBJ1-2	CASSQDLGPELNGYTF
17	TRBV5-5	TRBJ2-6	CASSSGGGTGGANVLTF
14	TRBV7-9	TRBJ1-6	CASSFSAYNSPLHF
14	TRBV5-5	TRBJ2-7	CASSLLDSSYEQYF
15	TRBV5-4	TRBJ2-3	CASSGRLASTDTQYF
12	TRBV7-9	TRBJ2-5	CASSYMGETQYF
13	TRBV6-1	TRBJ1-1	CASSVRGSTEAFF
17	TRBV7-9	TRBJ2-1	CASSPYSLRLFDNEQFF
17	TRBV18	TRBJ1-6	CASSTGPSSSYNSPLHF
15	TRBV6-1	TRBJ1-3	CATKVVWGDGNTIYF
15	TRBV5-1	TRBJ2-5	CASSLGGTSDETQYF
13	TRBV9	TRBJ2-1	CASSRTLLGWQFF
14	TRBV7-9	TRBJ1-3	CAGSSRNSGNTIYF